This T cell receptor (beta chain) stems from a study of shared clonotypes between healthy human individuals. Cells designated naive CD8 were CD45RO-negative and were positively selected for CCR7, with terminally differentiated effector memory CD45RA+ cells excluded. Findings and limits, study-wide: Sequencing depth was a factor that was expected to affect clonotype sharing among donors. Although depth was large, rarefaction showed that sequencing of the sorted subsets was incomplete.

TCRdb's copy holds only in-frame clones and misses some; the assay was immunoSEQ multiplex PCR. Of some 1,900,000 clones in the sample, approximately 94% are singletons; the top ten hold more than 0.95%. CDR3 length: 16 amino acids. Trimming removed 4 bases at V and 6 bases at J, with 18 bases between. Germline assignment: CDR1 MGHRA and CDR2 YSYEKL. This clone was recorded once. The antigen is not known. What was sequenced was naive CD8+ T cells sorted from blood. The chain carries TRBV4-1 and TRBJ1-4; TRBD1 might be the D (6 bases). The clonotype was recovered from a man aged 18 to 30 in good health. The CDR3 DNA is TGCGCCAGCAGCCTCGTAAGGGGGGAGGCGGATGAAAAACTGTTTTTT. Translation: CASSLVRGEADEKLFF.